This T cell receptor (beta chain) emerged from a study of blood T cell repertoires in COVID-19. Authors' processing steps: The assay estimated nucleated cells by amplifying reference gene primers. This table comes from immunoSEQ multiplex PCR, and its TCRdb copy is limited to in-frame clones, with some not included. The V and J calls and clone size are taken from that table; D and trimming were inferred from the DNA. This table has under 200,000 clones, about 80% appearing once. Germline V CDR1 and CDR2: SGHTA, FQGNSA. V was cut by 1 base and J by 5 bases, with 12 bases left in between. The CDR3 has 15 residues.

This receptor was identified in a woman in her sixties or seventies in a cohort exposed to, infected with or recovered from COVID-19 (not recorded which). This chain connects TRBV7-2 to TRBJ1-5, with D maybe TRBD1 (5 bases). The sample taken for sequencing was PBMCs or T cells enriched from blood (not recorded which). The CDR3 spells CASSLERGAYQPQHF. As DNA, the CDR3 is TGTGCCAGCAGCTTAGAGCGGGGCGCTTATCAGCCCCAGCATTTT.